This TCR beta chain stems from a study of cytomegalovirus exposure and HLA in healthy donors. The study ran its PCR with 60 Vbeta and 13 Jbeta primers. Data came from immunoSEQ multiplex PCR; TCRdb stores just in-frame clones and leaves some out. This table holds about 140,000 clones, roughly 78% found once. Germline V gene data show CDR1 as SEHNR and CDR2 as FQNEAQ (reference sequence). Trimming stripped 2 bases from V and 3 bases from J, with 11 bases between. CDR3 size: 14 residues. The sequence derives from a man aged 35 to 55 in good health and CMV-seropositive. Sequences were obtained from PBMCs. This chain links TRBV7-9 with TRBJ2-7, with no clear D. The CDR3 coding sequence is TGTGCCAGCAGCTTAATGGCTGATCTCTACGAGCAGTACTTC. Translating it yields CASSLMADLYEQYF.